The present T cell receptor beta chain was sequenced within a study of cytomegalovirus exposure and HLA in healthy donors. On the study more broadly: Prior work identified 117 million unique TCR beta sequences in approximately 180 million T cells.

The ends were cut back, 4 bases at V and 2 bases at J, with 26 bases in the middle. Germline V gene data show CDR1 as SGHTA and CDR2 as FQGNSA. The CDR3 consists of 19 residues. Study-wide points: CMV serostatus was the sole immune exposure information available. The authors considered a cluster of highly shared sequence variants likely to be a sequencing artifact. Presence/absence analyses took donor sequencing depth as roughly uniform.

On this clone itself: What it recognizes is unknown.

Both 60 Vbeta primers and 13 Jbeta primers went into the PCR. Using immunoSEQ multiplex PCR, the repertoire was profiled, and TCRdb retains in-frame clones only, with some absent. Among 85,000 to 100,000 clones listed, around 64% were seen once. The rearrangement joins TRBV7-2 to TRBJ2-5, with D possibly being TRBD2 (6 bases). Sequencing was performed on PBMCs. The TCR comes from a man aged 55 to 70 in good health and CMV-seronegative. The CDR3 is CASSSHVGLAANKQETQYF. Here the CDR3 DNA reads TGTGCCAGCAGCTCTCACGTCGGTTTAGCGGCCAATAAACAAGAGACCCAGTACTTC.